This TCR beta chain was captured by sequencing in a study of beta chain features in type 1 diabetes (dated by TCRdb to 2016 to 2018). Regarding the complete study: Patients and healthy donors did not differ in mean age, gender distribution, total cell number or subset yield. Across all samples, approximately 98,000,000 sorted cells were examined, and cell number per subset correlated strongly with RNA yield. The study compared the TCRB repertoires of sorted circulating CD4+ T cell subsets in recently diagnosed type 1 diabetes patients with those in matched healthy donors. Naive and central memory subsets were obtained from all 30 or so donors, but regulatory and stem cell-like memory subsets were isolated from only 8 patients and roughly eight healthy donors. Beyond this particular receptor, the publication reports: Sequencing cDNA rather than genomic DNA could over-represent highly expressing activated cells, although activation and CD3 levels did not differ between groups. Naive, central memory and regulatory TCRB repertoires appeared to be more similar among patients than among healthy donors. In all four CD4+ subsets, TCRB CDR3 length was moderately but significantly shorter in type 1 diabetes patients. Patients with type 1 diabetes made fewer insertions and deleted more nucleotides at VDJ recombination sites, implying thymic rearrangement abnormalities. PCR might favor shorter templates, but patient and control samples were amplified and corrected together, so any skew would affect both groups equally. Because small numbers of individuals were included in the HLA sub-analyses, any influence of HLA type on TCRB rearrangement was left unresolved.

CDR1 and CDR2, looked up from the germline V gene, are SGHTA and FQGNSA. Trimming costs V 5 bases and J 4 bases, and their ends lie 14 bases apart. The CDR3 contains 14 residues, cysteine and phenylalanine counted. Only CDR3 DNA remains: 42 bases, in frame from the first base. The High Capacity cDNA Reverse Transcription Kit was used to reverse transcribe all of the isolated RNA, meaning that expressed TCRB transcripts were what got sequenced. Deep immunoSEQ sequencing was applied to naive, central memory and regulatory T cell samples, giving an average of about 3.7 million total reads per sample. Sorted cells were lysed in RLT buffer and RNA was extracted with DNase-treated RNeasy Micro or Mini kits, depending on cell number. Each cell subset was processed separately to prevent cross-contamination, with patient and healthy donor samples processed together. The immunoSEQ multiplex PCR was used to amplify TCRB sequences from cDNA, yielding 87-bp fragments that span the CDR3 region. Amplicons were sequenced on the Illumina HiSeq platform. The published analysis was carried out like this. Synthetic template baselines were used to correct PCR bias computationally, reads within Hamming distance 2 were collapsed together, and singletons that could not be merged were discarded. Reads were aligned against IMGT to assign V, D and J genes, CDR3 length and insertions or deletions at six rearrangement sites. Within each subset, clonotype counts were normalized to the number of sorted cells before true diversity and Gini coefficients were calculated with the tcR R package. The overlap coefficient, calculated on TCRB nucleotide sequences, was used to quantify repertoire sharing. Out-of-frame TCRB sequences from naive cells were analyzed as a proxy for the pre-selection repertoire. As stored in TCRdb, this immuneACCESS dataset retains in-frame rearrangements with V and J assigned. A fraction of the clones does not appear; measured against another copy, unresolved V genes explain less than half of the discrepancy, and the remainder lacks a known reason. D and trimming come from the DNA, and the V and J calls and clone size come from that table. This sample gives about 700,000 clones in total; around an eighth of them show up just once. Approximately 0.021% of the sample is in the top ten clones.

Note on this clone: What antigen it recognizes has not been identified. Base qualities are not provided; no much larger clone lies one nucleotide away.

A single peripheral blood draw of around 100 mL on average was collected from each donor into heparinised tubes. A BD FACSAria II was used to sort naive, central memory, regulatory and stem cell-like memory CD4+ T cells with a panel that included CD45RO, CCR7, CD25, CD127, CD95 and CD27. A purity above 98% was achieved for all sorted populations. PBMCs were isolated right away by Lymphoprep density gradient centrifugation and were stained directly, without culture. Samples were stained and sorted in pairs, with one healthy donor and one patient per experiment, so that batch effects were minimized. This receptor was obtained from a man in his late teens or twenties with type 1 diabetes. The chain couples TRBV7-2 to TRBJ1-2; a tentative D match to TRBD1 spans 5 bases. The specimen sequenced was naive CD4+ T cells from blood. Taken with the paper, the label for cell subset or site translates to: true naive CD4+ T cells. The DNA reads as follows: TGTGCCAGCAGCCCACTTCAGGGAGCCTATGGCTACACCTTC. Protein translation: CASSPLQGAYGYTF.